Below, 19 T cell receptor beta chains from the same sample are listed, as sequenced in a study of blood T cell repertoires in COVID-19. The data were produced by immunoSEQ multiplex PCR, yet TCRdb's version contains in-frame clones alone and is incomplete. The data contain roughly 200,000 clones, about 82% of them singletons. Sequenced sample: PBMCs or T cells enriched from blood (not recorded which). These receptors were taken from a man aged 35 to 55 with acute COVID-19.

The chain employs TRBV28 and TRBJ1-1; possible D gene TRBD1, 6 bases. Germline CDR1 and CDR2: MDHEN and SYDVKM. The V end was cut by 3 bases, the J end by 0 bases, with 11 bases between. The CDR3 has 15 residues. DNA for the CDR3: TGTGCCAGCAGTTTTCTCCAGGGGATGAACACTGAAGCTTTCTTT. Translating gives CASSFLQGMNTEAFF.

CDR3 coding DNA: TGTGCCAGCACAGCGGGAGTACACAATGAGCAGTTCTTC. This codes for CASTAGVHNEQFF. This chain uses TRBV25-1 with TRBJ2-1; 8 positions agree with TRBD2. The CDR3 contains 13 residues. Germline V gene lookup returns CDR1 MGHDK and CDR2 SYGVNS. Unmatched junction bases numbered 4, after V lost 7 bases and J lost 5 bases. Full variable domain (missing parts from reference TRBV25-1 and TRBJ2-1): EADIYQTPRYLVIGTGKKITLECSQTMGHDKMYWYQQDPGMELHLIHYSYGVNSTEKGDLSSESTVSRIRTEHFPLTLESARPSHTSQYLCASTAGVHNEQFFGPGTRLTVL.

The chain couples TRBV4-3 to TRBJ2-7, with 9 bases that match TRBD2. The germline V gene has CDR1 LGHNA and CDR2 YSLEER. This CDR3 is 16 amino acids long. V gave up 0 bases and J gave up 3 bases; unmatched junction bases: 6. The CDR3 DNA sequence: TGCGCCAGCAGCCAAGATTGGGCGGGAGGGAGCTACGAGCAGTACTTC. As protein: CASSQDWAGGSYEQYF.

The count of this clone is one. The chain employs TRBV6-4 and TRBJ2-2; weak D call: TRBD1 (6 bases). V lost 2 bases and J 2 bases, leaving 9 bases between the germline ends. The germline gives CDR1 MRHNA, CDR2 SNTAGT. The CDR3 has 15 amino acids. CDR3 sequence reads: CASSDVGGNTGELFF. The CDR3 region has the DNA TGTGCCAGCAGTGACGTTGGGGGCAACACCGGGGAGCTGTTTTTT.

The rearrangement joins TRBV4-1 to TRBJ2-7, with TRBD1 matching over 9 bases. The CDR3 extends over 14 amino acids. J lost 6 bases, V lost 4 bases, and 7 bases had no gene match. Germline assignment: CDR1 MGHRA and CDR2 YSYEKL. The CDR3 loop reads CASSPGTGLGEQYF. Written as DNA, the CDR3 is TGCGCCAGCAGCCCAGGGACAGGGCTCGGCGAGCAGTACTTC.

The chain employs TRBV4-3 and TRBJ2-3; no definite D call. Trimming removed 5 bases at V and 5 bases at J, with 11 bases between. This CDR3 comprises 13 residues. Germline V CDR1 and CDR2: LGHNA, YSLEER. Here the CDR3 reads CASSSRSVDTQYF. CDR3 nucleotides: TGCGCCAGCAGCTCCCGGAGCGTAGATACGCAGTATTTT.

The rearrangement joins TRBV11-2 to TRBJ2-3, with 7 bases identical to TRBD1. J gave up 2 bases and V 4 bases, and 6 bases lay outside the gene matches. This CDR3 spans 15 amino acids. Per germline, CDR1 SGHAT and CDR2 FQNNGV. The CDR3 DNA sequence: TGTGCCAGCAGCTCAGATGGGACAGCCACAGATACGCAGTATTTT. Its translation is CASSSDGTATDTQYF. Looking up the rest from reference TRBV11-2 and TRBJ2-3 gives the full variable domain: EAGVAQSPRYKIIEKRQSVAFWCNPISGHATLYWYQQILGQGPKLLIQFQNNGVVDDSQLPKDRFSAERLKGVDSTLKIQPAKLEDSAVYLCASSSDGTATDTQYFGPGTRLTVL.

This sequence joins TRBV6-4 and TRBJ2-7, with a weak D call TRBD1 (6 bases). In germline, CDR1 is MRHNA, CDR2 SNTAGT. The CDR3 has 13 residues. Between the trimmed V and J ends, which lost 3 bases and 6 bases, there was a span of 12 bases. Here the CDR3 DNA reads TGTGCCAGCAGTGAAGGATGGGGGCTCGAGCAGTACTTC. Translation gives CASSEGWGLEQYF.

This chain links TRBV30 with TRBJ1-6, with D perhaps matching TRBD1 (6 bases). The germline CDR1 and CDR2 sequences are GTSNPN and SVGIG (reference sequence). Trimming pared 3 bases from V and 10 bases from J, leaving 19 bases between. There are 15 residues in the CDR3. In nucleotides, the CDR3 is TGTGCCTGGAGCCCGCCCGGGGGGGGGCACTCACCCCTCCACTTT. Its protein is CAWSPPGGGHSPLHF.

The chain employs TRBV7-9 and TRBJ2-7; 8 bases are a match to TRBD1. Germline V gene lookup returns CDR1 SEHNR and CDR2 FQNEAQ (reference sequence). V was pared by 4 bases and J by 3 bases, with 8 bases of the junction left unmatched. The CDR3 has 15 amino acids. The CDR3 here is CASSSEDRVYYEQYF. The CDR3 nucleotides read TGTGCCAGCAGCTCTGAGGACAGGGTGTACTACGAGCAGTACTTC.

This chain uses TRBV6-5 with TRBJ1-6; D is unresolved. The germline gives CDR1 MNHEY, CDR2 SVGAGI. With 8 bases removed from V and 10 bases from J, the gap between germline ends came to 15 bases. The CDR3 is 13 residues long. The CDR3 coding sequence is TGTGCCAGCCTGAAGGAGGCTTTCTCACCCCTCCACTTT. Translated: CASLKEAFSPLHF.

V usage is TRBV25-1 and J usage is TRBJ2-2; D may be TRBD2 (6 bases). CDR3 size: 15 residues. Trimming stripped 3 bases from V and 3 bases from J, with 11 bases between. Germline assignment: CDR1 MGHDK and CDR2 SYGVNS. CDR3 protein: CASSDGEEDTGELFF. The CDR3 DNA reads TGTGCCAGCAGTGATGGGGAGGAAGACACCGGGGAGCTGTTTTTT. Full variable domain (missing parts from reference TRBV25-1 and TRBJ2-2): EADIYQTPRYLVIGTGKKITLECSQTMGHDKMYWYQQDPGMELHLIHYSYGVNSTEKGDLSSESTVSRIRTEHFPLTLESARPSHTSQYLCASSDGEEDTGELFFGEGSRLTVL.

The chain employs TRBV10-3 and TRBJ1-2; tentatively, D is TRBD1 (6 bases). The V and J ends lost 4 bases and 2 bases respectively, with 8 bases between them. Germline CDR1 and CDR2: ENHRY and SYGVKD. The CDR3 totals 13 residues. CDR3 loop: CAISADRNYGYTF. CDR3 sequence (DNA): TGTGCCATCAGTGCCGACAGGAACTATGGCTACACCTTC.

This chain uses TRBV11-2 with TRBJ2-1, with D perhaps matching TRBD2 (7 bases). The CDR3 extends over 15 amino acids. Looked up from germline, CDR1 is SGHAT and CDR2 is FQNNGV. Trimming cost V 5 bases and J 4 bases, with 15 bases left between them. DNA of the CDR3: TGTGCCAGCAGCGTAAGGGGGGGAGGATACAATGAGCAGTTCTTC. Translation gives CASSVRGGGYNEQFF.

V usage is TRBV19 and J usage is TRBJ2-7; weak D call: TRBD2 (5 bases). Germline assignment: CDR1 LNHDA and CDR2 SQIVND (reference sequence). This CDR3 contains 15 residues. Trimming left V 3 bases short and J 3 bases short, with 15 bases between. This CDR3 is CASSISGSVIYEQYF. CDR3 nucleotides: TGTGCCAGTAGTATTTCCGGTAGCGTGATCTACGAGCAGTACTTC.

The V and J genes are TRBV16 and TRBJ2-5, with 7 bases matching TRBD1. The length of the CDR3 is 15 residues. CDR1 is KGHSY, CDR2 FQNENV, per germline. The V segment lost 4 bases and the J segment 4 bases; nucleotides outside the gene matches: 9. The CDR3 loop is CASSRIKGAGETQYF. Here the CDR3 DNA reads TGTGCCAGCAGCCGAATTAAGGGGGCTGGAGAGACCCAGTACTTC.

V is TRBV20-1 and J is TRBJ2-7; no reliable D call. The CDR3 is 11 residues long. V was pared by 6 bases and J by 7 bases, with 13 bases between. From germline, CDR1 is DFQATT and CDR2 SNEGSKA (reference sequence). CDR3 bases: TGCAGTGCCATTCAGACCGGGGAGCAGTACTTC. Protein: CSAIQTGEQYF.

This clone was recorded a few times. The gene calls are TRBV5-1 and TRBJ1-6; no clear D gene. Germline lookup yields CDR1 SGHRS and CDR2 YFSETQ. The length of the CDR3 is 16 residues. Trimming left V 4 bases short and J 0 bases short, with 11 bases between. The CDR3 region is CASSTDGSSYNSPLHF. The CDR3 region has the DNA TGCGCCAGCAGCACGGACGGGAGCTCCTATAATTCACCCCTCCACTTT.

The V and J genes are TRBV7-9 and TRBJ2-1, with D tentatively TRBD2 (6 bases). Trimming shortened V by 6 bases and J by 2 bases, and 17 bases separated the two germline ends. The CDR3 loop spans 16 amino acids. Germline V gene sequence: CDR1 SEHNR, CDR2 FQNEAQ (reference sequence). As DNA, the CDR3 is TGTGCCAGCAGGAGACAAGCCGGGAGCACCTACAATGAGCAGTTCTTC. This encodes CASRRQAGSTYNEQFF.